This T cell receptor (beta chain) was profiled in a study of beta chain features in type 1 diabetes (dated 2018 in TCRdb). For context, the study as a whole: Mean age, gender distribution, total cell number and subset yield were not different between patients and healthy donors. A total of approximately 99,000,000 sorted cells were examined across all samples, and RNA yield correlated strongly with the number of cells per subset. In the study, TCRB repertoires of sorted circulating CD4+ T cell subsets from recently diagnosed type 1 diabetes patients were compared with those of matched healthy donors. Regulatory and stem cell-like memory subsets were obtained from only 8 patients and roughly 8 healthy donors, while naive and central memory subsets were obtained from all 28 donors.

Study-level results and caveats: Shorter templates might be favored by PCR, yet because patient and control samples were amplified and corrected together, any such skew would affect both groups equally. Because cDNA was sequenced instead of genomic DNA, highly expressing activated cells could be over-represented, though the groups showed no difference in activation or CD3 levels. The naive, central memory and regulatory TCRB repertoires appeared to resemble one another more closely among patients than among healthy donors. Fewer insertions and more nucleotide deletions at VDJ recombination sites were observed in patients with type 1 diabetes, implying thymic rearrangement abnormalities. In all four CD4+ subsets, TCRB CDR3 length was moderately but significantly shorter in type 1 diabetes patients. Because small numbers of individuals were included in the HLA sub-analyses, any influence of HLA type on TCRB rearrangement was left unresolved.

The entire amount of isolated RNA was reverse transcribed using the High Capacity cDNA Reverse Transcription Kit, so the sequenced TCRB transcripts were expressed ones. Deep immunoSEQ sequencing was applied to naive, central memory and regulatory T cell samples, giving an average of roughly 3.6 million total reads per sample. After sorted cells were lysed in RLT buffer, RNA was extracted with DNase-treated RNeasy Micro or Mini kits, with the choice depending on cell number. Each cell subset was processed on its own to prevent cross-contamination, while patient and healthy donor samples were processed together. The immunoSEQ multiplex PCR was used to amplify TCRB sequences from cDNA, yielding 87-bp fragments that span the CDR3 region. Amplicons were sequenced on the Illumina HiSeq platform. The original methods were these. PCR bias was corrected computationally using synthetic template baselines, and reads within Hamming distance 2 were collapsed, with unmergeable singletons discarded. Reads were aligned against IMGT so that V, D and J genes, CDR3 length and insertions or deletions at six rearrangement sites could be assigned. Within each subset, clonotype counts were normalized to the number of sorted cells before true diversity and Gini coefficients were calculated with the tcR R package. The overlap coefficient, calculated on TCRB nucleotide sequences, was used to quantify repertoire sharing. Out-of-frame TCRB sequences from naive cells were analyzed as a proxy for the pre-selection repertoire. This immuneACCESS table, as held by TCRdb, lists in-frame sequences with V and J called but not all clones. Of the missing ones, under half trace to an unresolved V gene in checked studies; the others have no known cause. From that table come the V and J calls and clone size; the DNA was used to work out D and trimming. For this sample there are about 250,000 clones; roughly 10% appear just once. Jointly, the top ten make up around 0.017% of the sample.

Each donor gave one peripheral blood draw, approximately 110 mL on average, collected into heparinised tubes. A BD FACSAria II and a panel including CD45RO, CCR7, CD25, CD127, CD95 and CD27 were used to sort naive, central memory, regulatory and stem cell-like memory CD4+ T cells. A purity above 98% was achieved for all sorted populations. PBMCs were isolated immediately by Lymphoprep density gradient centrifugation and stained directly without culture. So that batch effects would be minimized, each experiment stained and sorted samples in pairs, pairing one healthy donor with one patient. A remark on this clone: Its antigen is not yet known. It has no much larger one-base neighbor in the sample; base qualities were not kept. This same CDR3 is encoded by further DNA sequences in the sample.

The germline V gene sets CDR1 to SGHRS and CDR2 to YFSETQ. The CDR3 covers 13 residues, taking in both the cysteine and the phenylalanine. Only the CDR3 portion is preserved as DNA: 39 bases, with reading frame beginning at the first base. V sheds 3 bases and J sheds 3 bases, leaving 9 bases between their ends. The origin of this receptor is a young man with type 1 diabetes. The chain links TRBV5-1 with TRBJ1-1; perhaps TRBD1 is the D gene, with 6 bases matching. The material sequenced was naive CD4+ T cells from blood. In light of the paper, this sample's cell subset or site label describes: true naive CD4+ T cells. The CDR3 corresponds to CASSSGQYTEAFF. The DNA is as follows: TGCGCCAGCAGCTCCGGACAGTACACTGAAGCTTTCTTT. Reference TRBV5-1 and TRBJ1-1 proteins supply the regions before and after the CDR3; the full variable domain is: KAGVTQTPRYLIKTRGQQVTLSCSPISGHRSVSWYQQTPGQGLQFLFEYFSETQRNKGNFPGRFSGRQFSNSRSEMNVSTLELGDSALYLCASSSGQYTEAFFGQGTRLTVV.